The 14 T cell receptor beta chains below all came from one sample that was sequenced in a study of chemoradiotherapy in HPV16-positive cancers (dated by TCRdb to 2021 to 2024). Library method: the immunoSEQ multiplex PCR assay. The clones in this table, taken by TCRdb from immuneACCESS, are in-frame only. Not every clone is retained; where verified, under half of the shortfall comes from an unresolved V gene, and the cause of the rest is unknown. The table for this sample lists 500 or so clones; 65% to 80% of them were counted only once. The biggest ten clones account for roughly 30% of the sample. This specimen consisted of tumor tissue, obtained from a patient who underwent chemoradiotherapy. The receptors derive from a human donor with HPV-associated anogenital cancer.

CDR3: CASLNYGYTF. The CDR3 nucleotides read TGTGCCAGCCTGAACTATGGCTACACCTTC. The chain couples TRBV30 to TRBJ1-2, with no clear D. There are 10 residues in the CDR3. Trimming removed 8 bases from V and 2 bases from J, with 6 bases in between. The V gene's germline CDR1 is GTSNPN and CDR2 SVGIG (reference sequence).

The chain employs TRBV19 and TRBJ2-1, with D perhaps matching TRBD1 (6 bases). Looked up from germline, CDR1 is LNHDA and CDR2 is SQIVND (reference sequence). The CDR3 has 16 amino acids. Trimming cost V 6 bases and J 3 bases, with 18 bases left between them. DNA for the CDR3: TGTGCCAGTAGCCCCACGGATGGGGGCTTCTACAATGAGCAGTTCTTC. This gives the protein CASSPTDGGFYNEQFF.

This clone appeared a few times. This chain joins TRBV28 and TRBJ2-1; D perhaps matches TRBD1 (5 bases). Per germline, CDR1 MDHEN and CDR2 SYDVKM. V was trimmed by 3 bases and J by 4 bases, leaving 10 bases between them. The CDR3 is made up of 14 amino acids. The CDR3 here is CASSFNRQYNEQFF. The CDR3 DNA follows: TGTGCCAGCAGTTTTAACCGACAGTACAATGAGCAGTTCTTC.

The chain joins TRBV2 to TRBJ1-3; 7 positions match TRBD1. The CDR3 has 14 residues. Germline CDR1 reads SNHLY; CDR2 reads FYNNEI. The ends lost 10 bases at V and 0 bases at J; junction bases unmatched: 6. CDR3 loop: CAISGQSSGNTIYF. The DNA for the CDR3 is TGTGCCATCTCGGGACAGAGCTCTGGAAACACCATATATTTT.

The J gene is TRBJ1-5, the V gene TRBV6-6; a weak D match, TRBD1 (5 bases). Germline lookup yields CDR1 MNHNY and CDR2 SVGAGI (reference sequence). The CDR3 consists of 16 residues. Trimming removed 7 bases at V and 3 bases at J, with 19 bases between. CDR3 protein: CASTQGSAGFNQPQHF. The CDR3 DNA follows: TGTGCCAGCACTCAAGGTTCTGCAGGGTTCAATCAGCCCCAGCATTTT.

CDR3 sequence reads: CASSSTAAGEQYF. CDR3 coding DNA: TGTGCCAGCAGTTCGACAGCGGCAGGCGAGCAGTACTTC. The rearrangement uses TRBV27 and TRBJ2-7; D assignment may be TRBD1 or TRBD2 (5 bases each). The germline V and J ends were trimmed by 4 bases and 6 bases, with 13 bases remaining between them. Germline values: CDR1 MNHEY, CDR2 SMNVEV (reference sequence). The CDR3 length is 13 residues.

The V and J genes are TRBV2 and TRBJ1-6; D not certain. Trimming shortened V by 7 bases and J by 5 bases, and 18 bases separated the two germline ends. The CDR3 has 16 amino acids. CDR1 is SNHLY and CDR2 is FYNNEI in the germline V gene. As DNA, the CDR3 is TGTGCCAGCACCAGTACACCGGCAGCAAATAATTCACCCCTCCACTTT. Translating it yields CASTSTPAANNSPLHF.

This clone is termed large. The rearrangement joins TRBV5-5 to TRBJ2-3, with TRBD2 identical over 7 bases. In germline, CDR1 is SGHKS, CDR2 YYEKEE (reference sequence). The CDR3 is made up of 15 amino acids. The V and J ends lost 2 bases and 2 bases, in that order; junction bases with no gene match: 5. This CDR3 reads CASSFEGRATDTQYF. CDR3 nucleotide sequence: TGTGCCAGCAGCTTTGAAGGGAGGGCCACAGATACGCAGTATTTT.

The rearrangement links TRBV5-1 to TRBJ2-3, with TRBD1 matching over 11 bases. The CDR3 sequence is 16 residues long. Trimming cost V 2 bases and J 7 bases; bases outside gene matches: 9. Per germline, CDR1 SGHRS and CDR2 YFSETQ. CDR3 nucleotides: TGCGCCAGCAGCTTACCCGGGACAGGGGGAGGAAATACGCAGTATTTT. Protein product: CASSLPGTGGGNTQYF.

This chain connects TRBV7-2 to TRBJ1-1, with TRBD1 matching 7 bases. The CDR3 covers 15 residues. Germline-derived CDR1 and CDR2 are SGHTA and FQGNSA. Unmatched junction bases numbered 7, after V lost 5 bases and J lost 1 base. The CDR3: CASSRRTGRNTEAFF. CDR3 DNA: TGTGCCAGCAGCCGACGGACAGGTCGGAACACTGAAGCTTTCTTT.

The chain links TRBV25-1 to TRBJ1-2; D ambiguous. The CDR3 extends over 16 amino acids. Trimming cost V 1 base and J 0 bases, with 12 bases left between them. CDR1 is MGHDK and CDR2 is SYGVNS in the germline V gene. The CDR3 nucleotides read TGTGCCAGCAGTGAATCTTCCGGCTTAGCTAACTATGGCTACACCTTC. Residues: CASSESSGLANYGYTF.

V gene TRBV2 combines with J gene TRBJ2-3; 12 nucleotides align to TRBD2. Germline V lookup: CDR1 SNHLY, CDR2 FYNNEI. V gave up 10 bases and J gave up 2 bases; unmatched junction bases: 4. The CDR3 loop spans 14 amino acids. CDR3 sequence (DNA): TGTGCCACCCGACTAGCGGGGGCCACAGATACGCAGTATTTT. Translation gives CATRLAGATDTQYF.

In DNA form, the CDR3 reads TGTGCCATCAACCCTGACAGGGGGCTTGGAGATACGCAGTATTTT. Translating it yields CAINPDRGLGDTQYF. V gene TRBV10-3 combines with J gene TRBJ2-3; TRBD1 matches 10 bases. V was pared by 7 bases and J by 5 bases, with 9 bases of the junction left unmatched. This CDR3 comprises 15 residues. Germline V gene data show CDR1 as ENHRY and CDR2 as SYGVKD.

By share, this clone counts as hyperexpanded. V is TRBV5-1 and J is TRBJ1-4; TRBD1 agrees at 9 bases. V trimming: 2 bases; J trimming: 12 bases; junction bases outside the gene matches: 8. The CDR3 has 14 residues. CDR1 SGHRS and CDR2 YFSETQ come from the germline V gene. The CDR3 bases are TGCGCCAGCAGCTTAACCGGGACAGGGAATCAACTGTTTTTT. Translating it yields CASSLTGTGNQLFF.